The clone carrying this T cell receptor beta chain showed up many times. The sample is drawn from a study of response to subunit inactivated influenza vaccine. TCRdb recomputed calls from the RT-PCR reads with MiXCR, one row per CDR3 protein. The data hold about 540,000 distinct CDR3 sequences, with around a quarter observed a single time. This CDR3 contains 16 residues. Germline loops: CDR1 SGHRS, CDR2 YFSETQ. Between the trimmed V and J ends, which lost 4 bases and 5 bases, there was a span of 20 bases. These records were also assigned to another study, of T cells expressing NK-cell markers. As reported in that work: UMI-tagged 5'RACE template switching yielded the TCR beta cDNA. Each of roughly six donors carried dominant NKG2C+ clonotypes accounting for about 1.0-7.0% of CD8+ T cells.

The sequences come from CD4+ T cells sorted from PBMCs, collected 11 to 12 days after vaccination. The receptor's source is a man in his forties or fifties who received an inactivated influenza vaccine. The chain uses TRBV5-1 and TRBJ2-3; D may correspond to TRBD1 or TRBD2 (5 bases each). The CDR3 DNA sequence: TGCGCCAGCAGCGTACCTGGGTTATCGAGGGGAGATACGCAGTATTTT. This encodes CASSVPGLSRGDTQYF.